The entry below gives a single TCR beta chain sequence along with its context. This CDR3 is 13 amino acids long. Trimming stripped 2 bases from V and 7 bases from J, with 12 bases between. Germline lookup yields CDR1 GTSNPN and CDR2 SVGIG (reference sequence). This record belongs to a study of cytomegalovirus exposure and HLA in healthy donors. Primers: 60 Vbeta forward and 13 Jbeta reverse. Assay: immunoSEQ multiplex PCR; the TCRdb copy retains only in-frame clones and omits some. Among about 160,000 clones listed, 70% to 80% were seen once. Sequences were obtained from PBMCs. The chain has TRBV30 and TRBJ1-5; perhaps TRBD1 as D (5 bases). This TCR was recovered from a man aged 35-49 years in good health and CMV-seronegative. CDR3 loop: CAWSRGIEQPQHF. DNA for the CDR3: TGTGCCTGGAGTCGGGGGATTGAGCAGCCCCAGCATTTT.